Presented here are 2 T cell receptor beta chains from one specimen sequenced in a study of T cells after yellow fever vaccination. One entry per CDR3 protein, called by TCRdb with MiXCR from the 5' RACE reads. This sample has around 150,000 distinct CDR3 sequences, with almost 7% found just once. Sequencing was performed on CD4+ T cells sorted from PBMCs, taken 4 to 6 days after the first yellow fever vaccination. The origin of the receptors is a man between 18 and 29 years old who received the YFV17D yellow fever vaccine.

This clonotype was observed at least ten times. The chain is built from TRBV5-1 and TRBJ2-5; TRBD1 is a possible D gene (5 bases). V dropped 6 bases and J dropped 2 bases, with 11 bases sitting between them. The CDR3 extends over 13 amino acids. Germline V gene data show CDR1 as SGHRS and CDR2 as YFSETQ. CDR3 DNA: TGCGCCAGCACCCCGGACACTCAAGAGACCCAGTACTTC. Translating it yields CASTPDTQETQYF.

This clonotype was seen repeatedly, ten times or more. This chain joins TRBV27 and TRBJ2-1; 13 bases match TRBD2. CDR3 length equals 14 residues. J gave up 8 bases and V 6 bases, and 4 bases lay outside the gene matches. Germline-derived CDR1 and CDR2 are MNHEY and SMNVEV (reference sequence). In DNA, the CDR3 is TGTGCCAGCAGCCGACTAGCGGGGGGTTATGAGCAGTTCTTC. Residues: CASSRLAGGYEQFF.